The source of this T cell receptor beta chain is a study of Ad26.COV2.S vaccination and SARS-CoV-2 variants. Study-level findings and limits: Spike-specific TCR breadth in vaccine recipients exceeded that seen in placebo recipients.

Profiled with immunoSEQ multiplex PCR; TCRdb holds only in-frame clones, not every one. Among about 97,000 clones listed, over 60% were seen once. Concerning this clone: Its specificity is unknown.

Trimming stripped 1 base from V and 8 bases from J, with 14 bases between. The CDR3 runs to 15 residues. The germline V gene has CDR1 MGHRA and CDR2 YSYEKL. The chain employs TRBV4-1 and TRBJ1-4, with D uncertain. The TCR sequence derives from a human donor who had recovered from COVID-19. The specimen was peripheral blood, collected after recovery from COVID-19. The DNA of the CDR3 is TGCGCCAGCAGCCAAGTGGGCATAAGGAGAGAAAAACTGTTTTTT. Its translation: CASSQVGIRREKLFF.